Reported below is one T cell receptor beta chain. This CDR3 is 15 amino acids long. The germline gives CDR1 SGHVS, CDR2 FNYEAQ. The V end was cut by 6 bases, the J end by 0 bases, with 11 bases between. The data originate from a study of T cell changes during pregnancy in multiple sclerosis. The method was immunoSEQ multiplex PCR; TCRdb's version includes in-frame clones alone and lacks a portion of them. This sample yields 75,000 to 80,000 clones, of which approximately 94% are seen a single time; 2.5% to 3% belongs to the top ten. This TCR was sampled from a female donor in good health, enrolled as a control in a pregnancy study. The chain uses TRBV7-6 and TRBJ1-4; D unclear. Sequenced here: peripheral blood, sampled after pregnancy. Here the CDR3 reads CASRTGVSTNEKLFF. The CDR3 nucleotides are TGTGCCAGCAGGACCGGGGTGTCAACTAATGAAAAACTGTTTTTT.